This TCR beta chain was found in a study of cytomegalovirus exposure and HLA in healthy donors. PCR was performed using 60 Vbeta and 13 Jbeta primers. Sequencing was performed with immunoSEQ multiplex PCR; in TCRdb, only in-frame clones are kept and a portion is missing. The sample includes around 99,000 clones, 81% of them seen just once. Looked up from germline, CDR1 is SQVTM and CDR2 is ANQGSEA. After removal of 6 bases from V and 8 bases from J, the junction contained 10 bases not matched to a gene. The CDR3 consists of 14 residues. This chain uses TRBV29-1 with TRBJ2-1; the match to TRBD2 covers 10 bases. This TCR was recovered from a man in his thirties or forties in good health and CMV-seronegative. The sequencing sample was made of PBMCs. CDR3 sequence reads: CSVTDVAGGYEQFF. CDR3 DNA: TGCAGCGTGACTGACGTAGCGGGAGGTTATGAGCAGTTCTTC.